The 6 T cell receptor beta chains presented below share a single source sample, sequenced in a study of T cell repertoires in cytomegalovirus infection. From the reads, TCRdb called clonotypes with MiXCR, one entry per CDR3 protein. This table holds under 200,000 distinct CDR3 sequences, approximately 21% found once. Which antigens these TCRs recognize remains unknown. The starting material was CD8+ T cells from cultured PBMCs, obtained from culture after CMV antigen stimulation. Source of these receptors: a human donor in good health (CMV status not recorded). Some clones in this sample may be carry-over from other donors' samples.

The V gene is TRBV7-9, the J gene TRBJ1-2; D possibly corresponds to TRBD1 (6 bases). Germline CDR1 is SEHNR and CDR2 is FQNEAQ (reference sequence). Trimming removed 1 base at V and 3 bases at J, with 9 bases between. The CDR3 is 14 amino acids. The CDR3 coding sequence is TGTGCCAGCAGCTTAGTAGGGACATACTATGGCTACACCTTC. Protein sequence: CASSLVGTYYGYTF. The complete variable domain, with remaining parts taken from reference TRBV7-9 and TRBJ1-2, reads DTGVSQNPRHKITKRGQNVTFRCDPISEHNRLYWYRQTLGQGPEFLTYFQNEAQLEKSRLLSDRFSAERPKGSFSTLEIQRTEQGDSAMYLCASSLVGTYYGYTFGSGTRLTVV.

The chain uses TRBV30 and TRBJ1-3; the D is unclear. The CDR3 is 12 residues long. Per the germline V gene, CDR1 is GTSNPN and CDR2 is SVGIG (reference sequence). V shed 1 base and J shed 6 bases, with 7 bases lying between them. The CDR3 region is CAWSEIKNTIYF. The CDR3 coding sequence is TGTGCCTGGAGTGAGATTAAAAACACCATATATTTT.

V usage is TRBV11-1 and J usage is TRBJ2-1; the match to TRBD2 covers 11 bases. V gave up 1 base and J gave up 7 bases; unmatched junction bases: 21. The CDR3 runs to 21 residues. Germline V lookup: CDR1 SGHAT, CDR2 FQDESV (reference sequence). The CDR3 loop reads CASSLERLAGGTLLLTNEQFF. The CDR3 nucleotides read TGTGCCAGCAGCTTAGAGCGTCTAGCGGGGGGAACCCTACTACTAACAAATGAGCAGTTCTTC.

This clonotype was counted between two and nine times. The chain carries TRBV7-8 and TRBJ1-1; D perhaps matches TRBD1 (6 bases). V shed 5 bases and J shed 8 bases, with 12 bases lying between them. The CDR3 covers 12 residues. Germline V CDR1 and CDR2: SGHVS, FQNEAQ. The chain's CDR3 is CASSPQQGEAFF. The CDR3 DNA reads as TGTGCCAGCAGCCCCCAACAGGGAGAAGCTTTCTTT.

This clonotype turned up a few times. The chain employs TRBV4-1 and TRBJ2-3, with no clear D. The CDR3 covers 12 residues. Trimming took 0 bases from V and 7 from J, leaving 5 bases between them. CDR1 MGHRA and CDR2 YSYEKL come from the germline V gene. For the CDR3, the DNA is TGCGCCAGCAGCCAAGATACCTATACGCAGTATTTT. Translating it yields CASSQDTYTQYF.

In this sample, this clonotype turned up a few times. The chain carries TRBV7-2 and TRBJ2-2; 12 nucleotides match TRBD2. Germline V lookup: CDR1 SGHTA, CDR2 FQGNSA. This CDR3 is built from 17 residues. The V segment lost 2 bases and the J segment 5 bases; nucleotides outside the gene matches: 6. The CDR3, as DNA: TGTGCCAGCAGCTTAACCGGACTAGCGGGGCTTACCGGGGAGCTGTTTTTT. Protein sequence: CASSLTGLAGLTGELFF.